These 5 T cell receptor beta chains originate from one sample sequenced in a study of brain T cells in children with intractable seizures. Clones were sequenced by immunoSEQ multiplex PCR, and TCRdb holds only the in-frame ones, with some missing. Among just under 65,000 clones listed, about 96% were seen once. Here the sequenced sample was peripheral blood, taken at surgery. The receptors shown here come from a boy younger than two with focal cortical dysplasia and intractable seizures.

The chain uses TRBV6-1 and TRBJ2-1; 9 bases match TRBD2. Germline CDR1 MNHNS, CDR2 SASEGT. The V segment lost 2 bases and the J segment 0 bases; nucleotides outside the gene matches: 20. CDR3 size: 22 residues. The CDR3, as DNA: TGTGCCAGCAGTGAATTACTTGGACTAGCGTTCGTAACGTCGAGCTCCTACAATGAGCAGTTCTTC. Its protein is CASSELLGLAFVTSSSYNEQFF.

This clone was counted a few times. V gene TRBV4-1 combines with J gene TRBJ1-2; 7 nucleotides agree with TRBD1. Germline V gene data show CDR1 as MGHRA and CDR2 as YSYEKL. This CDR3 spans 16 amino acids. The J segment lost 0 bases and the V segment lost 4 bases, leaving 8 bases of the junction unmatched. CDR3 protein: CASSPRGQLPNYGYTF. The CDR3 DNA reads TGCGCCAGCAGCCCGAGGGGACAGCTCCCTAACTATGGCTACACCTTC.

This clone was found once. The chain couples TRBV12-3 or TRBV12-4 to TRBJ1-2, with D perhaps TRBD1 (5 bases). The CDR3 sequence is 13 residues long. The V end was cut by 4 bases, the J end by 5 bases, with 11 bases between. The chain's CDR3 is CASSSPTAYGYTF. CDR3 DNA sequence: TGTGCCAGCAGTTCCCCGACAGCGTATGGCTACACCTTC.

This chain links TRBV6-5 with TRBJ2-3; D call uncertain. CDR1 MNHEY and CDR2 SVGAGI come from the germline V gene. There are 13 residues in the CDR3. Trimming stripped 0 bases from V and 4 bases from J, with 5 bases between. This CDR3 reads CASSYSPADTQYF. CDR3 bases: TGTGCCAGCAGTTACTCCCCTGCAGATACGCAGTATTTT.

This clone was recorded once. This chain uses TRBV4-3 with TRBJ2-7; 13 bases agree with TRBD2. This CDR3 comprises 15 residues. Germline lookup yields CDR1 LGHNA and CDR2 YSLEER. With V trimmed by 4 bases and J by 3 bases, 3 bases remained unmatched. This CDR3 is CASSPRLAGGYEQYF. The CDR3 nucleotides are TGCGCCAGCAGCCCCCGACTAGCGGGAGGCTACGAGCAGTACTTC.